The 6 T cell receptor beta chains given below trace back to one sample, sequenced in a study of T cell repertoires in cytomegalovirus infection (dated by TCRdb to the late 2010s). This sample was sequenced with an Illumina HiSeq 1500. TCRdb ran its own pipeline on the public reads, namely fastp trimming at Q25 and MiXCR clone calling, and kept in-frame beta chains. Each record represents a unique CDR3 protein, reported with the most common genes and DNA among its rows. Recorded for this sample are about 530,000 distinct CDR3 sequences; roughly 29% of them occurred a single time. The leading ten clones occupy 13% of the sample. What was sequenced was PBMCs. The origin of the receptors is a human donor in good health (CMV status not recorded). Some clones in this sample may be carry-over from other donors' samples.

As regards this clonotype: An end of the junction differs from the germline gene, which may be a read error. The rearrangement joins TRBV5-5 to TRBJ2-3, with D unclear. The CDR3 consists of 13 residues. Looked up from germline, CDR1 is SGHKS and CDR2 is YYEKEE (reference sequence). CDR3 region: CASSDASTDKQYF. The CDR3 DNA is TGTGCCAGCAGCGATGCGAGCACAGATAAGCAGTATTTT.

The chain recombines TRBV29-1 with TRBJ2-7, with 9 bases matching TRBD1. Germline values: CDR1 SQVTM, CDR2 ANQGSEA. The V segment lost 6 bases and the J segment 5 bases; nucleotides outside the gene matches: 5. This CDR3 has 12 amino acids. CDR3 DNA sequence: TGCAGCGTAACCGGGACAGGGAACGAGCAGTACTTC. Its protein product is CSVTGTGNEQYF.

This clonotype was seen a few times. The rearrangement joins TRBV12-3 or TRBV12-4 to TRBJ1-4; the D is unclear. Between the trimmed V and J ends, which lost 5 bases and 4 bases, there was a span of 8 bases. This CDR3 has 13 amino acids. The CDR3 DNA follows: TGTGCCAGCAGTCCTTGGGATAATGAAAAACTGTTTTTT. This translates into CASSPWDNEKLFF.

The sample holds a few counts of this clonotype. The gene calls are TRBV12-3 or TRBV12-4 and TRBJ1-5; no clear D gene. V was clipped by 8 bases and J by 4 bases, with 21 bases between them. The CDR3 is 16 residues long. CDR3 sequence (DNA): TGTGCCAGCGGCAGTATACGTTTTCCCTTTAATCAGCCCCAGCATTTT. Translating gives CASGSIRFPFNQPQHF.

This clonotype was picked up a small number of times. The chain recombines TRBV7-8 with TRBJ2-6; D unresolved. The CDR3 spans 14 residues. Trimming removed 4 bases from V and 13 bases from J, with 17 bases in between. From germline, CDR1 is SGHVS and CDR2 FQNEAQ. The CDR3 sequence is CASSSGRYPPVLTF. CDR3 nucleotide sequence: TGTGCCAGCAGCTCCGGCAGATACCCTCCGGTCCTGACTTTC. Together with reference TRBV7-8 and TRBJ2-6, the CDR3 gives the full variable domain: GAGVSQSPRYKVAKRGQDVALRCDPISGHVSLFWYQQALGQGPEFLTYFQNEAQLDKSGLPSDRFFAERPEGSVSTLKIQRTQQEDSAVYLCASSSGRYPPVLTFGAGSRLTVL.

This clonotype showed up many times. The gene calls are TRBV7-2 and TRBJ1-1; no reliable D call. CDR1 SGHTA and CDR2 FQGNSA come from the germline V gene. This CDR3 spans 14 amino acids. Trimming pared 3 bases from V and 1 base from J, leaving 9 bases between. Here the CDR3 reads CASSFAKGNTEAFF. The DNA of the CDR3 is TGTGCCAGCAGCTTTGCGAAGGGGAACACTGAAGCTTTCTTT.